These 21 T cell receptor beta chains were all obtained from the same sample, sequenced in a study of blood T cell repertoires in COVID-19 (dated by TCRdb to 2018 to 2020). Libraries came from the immunoSEQ multiplex PCR assay. TCRdb took over this immuneACCESS table, retaining in-frame rearrangements with V and J assigned. Such tables are incomplete; in checked studies, under half of the missing clones stem from an unresolved V gene, and the remainder is unexplained. The sample table holds some 190,000 clones, of which about 83% were seen once. Together, the top ten hold approximately 5% of the sample. The source material was peripheral blood. These receptors were collected from an older woman with active or convalescent COVID-19.

The chain couples TRBV9 to TRBJ2-3, with 9 bases aligning to TRBD2. This CDR3 spans 15 amino acids. V lost 4 bases, J lost 3 bases, and 6 bases stayed unmatched. In germline, CDR1 is SGDLS, CDR2 YYNGEE. CDR3 amino acids: CASSWREGGTDTQYF. The DNA for the CDR3 is TGTGCCAGCAGCTGGCGGGAGGGTGGGACAGATACGCAGTATTTT.

This clone was observed a single time. This rearrangement joins TRBV6-1 to TRBJ2-7; perhaps TRBD2 as D (6 bases). The CDR3 is 15 amino acids. Germline V gives CDR1 MNHNS, CDR2 SASEGT. Trimming stripped 3 bases from V and 3 bases from J, with 15 bases between. The CDR3 protein is CASSDAEGPLYEQYF. The CDR3 region has the DNA TGTGCCAGCAGTGACGCGGAGGGACCTCTCTACGAGCAGTACTTC.

The chain combines TRBV6-5 with TRBJ2-2; D possibly corresponds to TRBD2 (6 bases). V was trimmed by 0 bases and J by 8 bases, leaving 16 bases between them. The CDR3 is made up of 16 amino acids. CDR1 is MNHEY and CDR2 is SVGAGI in the germline V gene. In DNA form, the CDR3 reads TGTGCCAGCAGTTACTCGCGGGGAGCTCGTCTAGGGGAGCTGTTTTTT. This codes for CASSYSRGARLGELFF.

The J gene is TRBJ2-2, the V gene TRBV5-1; D not certain. V was clipped by 1 base and J by 7 bases, with 5 bases between them. Germline V lookup: CDR1 SGHRS, CDR2 YFSETQ. There are 12 residues in the CDR3. The CDR3 nucleotides are TGCGCCAGCAGCTTGTTTAGCGGGGAGCTGTTTTTT. Translating gives CASSLFSGELFF.

The gene calls are TRBV20-1 and TRBJ2-1, with no clear D. CDR3 length: 11 residues. Germline CDR1 DFQATT, CDR2 SNEGSKA (reference sequence). Between the trimmed V and J ends, which lost 3 bases and 10 bases, there was a span of 10 bases. CDR3 sequence: CSASYYREQFF. The CDR3 DNA reads as TGCAGTGCTAGCTATTATCGCGAGCAGTTCTTC.

DNA of the CDR3: TGTGCCAGCAGCCGCCTGGGACAGGGAGGGGTCTATGGCTACACCTTC. Translated: CASSRLGQGGVYGYTF. The rearrangement joins TRBV7-3 to TRBJ1-2, with 9 positions matching TRBD1. Germline CDR1 reads SGHTA; CDR2 reads FQGTGA. The CDR3 is 16 amino acids. With V trimmed by 5 bases and J by 4 bases, 11 bases remained unmatched. The complete variable domain, with remaining parts taken from reference TRBV7-3 and TRBJ1-2, reads GAGVSQTPSNKVTEKGKYVELRCDPISGHTALYWYRQSLGQGPEFLIYFQGTGAADDSGLPNDRFFAVRPEGSVSTLKIQRTERGDSAVYLCASSRLGQGGVYGYTFGSGTRLTVV.

V is TRBV27 and J is TRBJ2-5; 11 nucleotides match TRBD2. This CDR3 contains 16 residues. Unmatched junction bases numbered 4, after V lost 1 base and J lost 3 bases. CDR1 is MNHEY, CDR2 SMNVEV, per germline (reference sequence). The CDR3: CASSLLASGRKETQYF. CDR3 sequence (DNA): TGTGCCAGCAGTTTATTGGCTAGCGGGAGGAAAGAGACCCAGTACTTC.

J is TRBJ1-5 and V is TRBV5-6; 7 bases line up with TRBD1. CDR3 length equals 14 residues. Unmatched junction bases numbered 4, after V lost 2 bases and J lost 5 bases. Germline V CDR1 and CDR2: SGHDT, YYEEEE. The CDR3: CASSLGTAYQPQHF. CDR3 DNA sequence: TGTGCCAGCAGCTTAGGGACAGCCTATCAGCCCCAGCATTTT.

The chain employs TRBV30 and TRBJ1-2; TRBD1 agrees at 7 bases. From germline, CDR1 is GTSNPN and CDR2 SVGIG (reference sequence). V shed 1 base and J 3 bases; nucleotides not matched to a gene: 5. This CDR3 is 14 amino acids long. The CDR3 region is CAWSGTGEYYGYTF. The CDR3 DNA follows: TGTGCCTGGAGTGGAACAGGGGAATACTATGGCTACACCTTC.

This chain links TRBV28 with TRBJ2-7; D gene ambiguous. The CDR3 length is 11 residues. V was shortened by 3 bases and J by 7 bases, with 7 bases between the two germline ends. Germline CDR1 is MDHEN and CDR2 is SYDVKM. CDR3: CASSFRREQYF. For the CDR3, the DNA is TGTGCCAGCAGTTTTAGGAGAGAGCAGTACTTC.

The chain has TRBV5-1 and TRBJ2-5; TRBD2 aligns across 12 bases. The CDR3 covers 19 residues. CDR1 and CDR2 from the germline V gene are SGHRS and YFSETQ. V lost 3 bases and J lost 3; bases outside the gene matches: 15. The CDR3 is CASSSALFRASGGEETQYF. CDR3 coding DNA: TGCGCCAGCAGCTCAGCGCTCTTCCGGGCTAGCGGGGGGGAAGAGACCCAGTACTTC.

The V gene is TRBV18, the J gene TRBJ2-5; D possibly corresponds to TRBD2 (6 bases). Looked up from germline, CDR1 is KGHSH and CDR2 is LQKENI. Trimming left V 1 base short and J 4 bases short, with 10 bases between. The CDR3 has 14 amino acids. CDR3: CASSPRSGVETQYF. As DNA, the CDR3 is TGTGCCAGCTCACCACGATCGGGAGTAGAGACCCAGTACTTC.

The J gene is TRBJ2-7, the V gene TRBV19, with TRBD1 identical over 7 bases. This CDR3 is built from 15 residues. The V and J ends lost 5 bases and 3 bases, in that order; junction bases with no gene match: 10. Germline V gene lookup returns CDR1 LNHDA and CDR2 SQIVND (reference sequence). The CDR3 DNA follows: TGTGCCAGTAGTCTACCGGGACAGAGCCTCTACGAGCAGTACTTC. It translates to CASSLPGQSLYEQYF.

V and J are TRBV19 and TRBJ2-5, with 10 bases fitting TRBD1. V shed 4 bases and J 5 bases; nucleotides not matched to a gene: 10. The CDR3 spans 16 residues. Germline V gene sequence: CDR1 LNHDA, CDR2 SQIVND (reference sequence). The CDR3 loop is CASSRTGTGVGETQYF. CDR3 DNA: TGTGCCAGTAGTAGAACCGGGACAGGGGTCGGGGAGACCCAGTACTTC.

The V gene is TRBV29-1, the J gene TRBJ2-1; the D gene is possibly TRBD2 (7 bases). Germline CDR1 SQVTM, CDR2 ANQGSEA. The length of the CDR3 is 14 residues. Deletions cut 4 bases from V and 0 bases from J, with 10 bases between. The CDR3 here is CSVGAGASYNEQFF. In DNA form, the CDR3 reads TGCAGCGTTGGCGCGGGGGCCTCCTACAATGAGCAGTTCTTC.

This clone was recorded only once. The V and J genes are TRBV3-1 (or the pseudogene TRBV3-2) and TRBJ2-7; tentative D call: TRBD2 (6 bases). CDR1 and CDR2 from the germline V gene are LGHDT and YNNKEL (reference sequence). Trimming stripped 4 bases from V and 0 bases from J, with 13 bases between. CDR3 length: 15 amino acids. CDR3 coding DNA: TGTGCCAGCAGCCCCCGACTAGTTGGCTCCTACGAGCAGTACTTC. It is translated as CASSPRLVGSYEQYF.

V gene TRBV5-8 combines with J gene TRBJ2-1; 7 bases align to TRBD2. CDR3 size: 14 residues. The germline V gene encodes CDR1 SGHTS and CDR2 YDEGEE. V shed 2 bases, J shed 5 bases, and the junction held 4 bases outside the gene matches. In DNA, the CDR3 is TGTGCCAGCAGCTTCGAGCGGGGAAACAATGAGCAGTTCTTC. Its translation is CASSFERGNNEQFF.

This chain connects TRBV28 to TRBJ1-1; D ambiguous. The V and J ends lost 6 bases and 1 base respectively, with 12 bases between them. The germline gives CDR1 MDHEN, CDR2 SYDVKM. The CDR3 extends over 14 amino acids. DNA of the CDR3: TGTGCCAGCAGCTGGTCGGGGAGGAACACTGAAGCTTTCTTT. It specifies CASSWSGRNTEAFF.

The rearrangement uses TRBV24-1 and TRBJ2-7, with 10 nucleotides matching TRBD1. The CDR3 spans 16 residues. The V and J ends lost 9 bases and 0 bases, in that order; junction bases with no gene match: 10. Per germline, CDR1 KGHDR and CDR2 SFDVKD. CDR3 bases: TGTGCCACCCGTCCGGACAGGGGGAGATTCTCCTACGAGCAGTACTTC. This encodes CATRPDRGRFSYEQYF.

The V call is TRBV7-6, the J call TRBJ2-1; 9 nucleotides align to TRBD2. Looked up from germline, CDR1 is SGHVS and CDR2 is FNYEAQ. V gave up 5 bases and J gave up 0 bases; unmatched junction bases: 8. The CDR3 spans 17 residues. The CDR3: CASSPRGLASSYNEQFF. For the CDR3, the DNA is TGTGCCAGCAGCCCAAGAGGACTAGCGAGCTCCTACAATGAGCAGTTCTTC.

This clone was found a few times. The chain recombines TRBV5-4 with TRBJ2-2, with TRBD1 matching 10 bases. The CDR3 is 15 residues long. Germline loops: CDR1 SGHNT, CDR2 YYREEE (reference sequence). The junction had 5 bases not matched to a gene; V was cut back by 4 bases and J by 5 bases. The CDR3 is CASSPGQGRTGELFF. The CDR3, as DNA: TGTGCCAGCAGCCCGGGACAGGGGAGGACCGGGGAGCTGTTTTTT. The full variable domain, rest sourced from reference TRBV5-4 and TRBJ2-2, is ETGVTQSPTHLIKTRGQQVTLRCSSQSGHNTVSWYQQALGQGPQFIFQYYREEENGRGNFPPRFSGLQFPNYSSELNVNALELDDSALYLCASSPGQGRTGELFFGEGSRLTVL.